This TCR beta chain was recorded in a study of CD8+ T cells in alopecia areata. RNA extraction and reverse transcription yielded cDNA as sequencing template. Some clones are missing from TCRdb's copy, which holds only in-frame ones; the method was immunoSEQ multiplex PCR. The sample yields 150,000 to 200,000 clones, roughly 50% seen once. The CDR3 consists of 14 residues. V was shortened by 7 bases and J by 3 bases, with 18 bases between the two germline ends. Germline CDR1 reads SQVTM; CDR2 reads ANQGSEA. This clonotype was sampled from a human donor in good health. What was sequenced was CD4+ T cells sorted from blood. The chain is built from TRBV29-1 and TRBJ1-1; D is unclear. CDR3 amino acids: CSGKGGIADTEAFF. The CDR3 DNA follows: TGCAGCGGGAAGGGAGGGATTGCGGACACTGAAGCTTTCTTT.